This T cell receptor beta chain was sequenced for a study of T cells after yellow fever vaccination. Study results and caveats: FACS-sorted repertoires might harbor abundant contaminating clonotypes from the bulk population. Reappearance after the booster was observed for most primary-vaccination clones (roughly 97% CD4, around 90% CD8). Relatively few clonotypes were ones that appeared in both CD4 and CD8 compartments.

The CDR3 is 15 residues long. V gave up 4 bases and J gave up 10 bases, with 21 bases separating them. Germline values: CDR1 SGHDN, CDR2 FVKESK. In making TCR cDNA, 5'RACE template switching added a universal primer site and UMIs to it. TCRdb called the 5' RACE reads again in MiXCR, with one record for every CDR3 protein. The table has 510,000 or so distinct CDR3 sequences, over 15% seen once; the top ten hold approximately 14%. In its sample, this clonotype was seen a few times. As yet, its antigen is unknown. The chain is built from TRBV14 and TRBJ2-3, with TRBD2 as a possible D gene (7 bases). This specimen consisted of PBMCs, obtained 15 days after the yellow fever booster vaccination. The TCR sequence derives from a man aged 30 to 45 who received the YFV17D yellow fever vaccine. The CDR3 nucleotides are TGTGCCAGCAGCCCCTCTCGGGGGGCGGACGCGGCGCAGTATTTT. Translation: CASSPSRGADAAQYF. Drawing the rest from reference TRBV14 and TRBJ2-3, the complete variable domain is EAGVTQFPSHSVIEKGQTVTLRCDPISGHDNLYWYRRVMGKEIKFLLHFVKESKQDESGMPNNRFLAERTGGTYSTLKVQPAELEDSGVYFCASSPSRGADAAQYFGPGTRLTVL.